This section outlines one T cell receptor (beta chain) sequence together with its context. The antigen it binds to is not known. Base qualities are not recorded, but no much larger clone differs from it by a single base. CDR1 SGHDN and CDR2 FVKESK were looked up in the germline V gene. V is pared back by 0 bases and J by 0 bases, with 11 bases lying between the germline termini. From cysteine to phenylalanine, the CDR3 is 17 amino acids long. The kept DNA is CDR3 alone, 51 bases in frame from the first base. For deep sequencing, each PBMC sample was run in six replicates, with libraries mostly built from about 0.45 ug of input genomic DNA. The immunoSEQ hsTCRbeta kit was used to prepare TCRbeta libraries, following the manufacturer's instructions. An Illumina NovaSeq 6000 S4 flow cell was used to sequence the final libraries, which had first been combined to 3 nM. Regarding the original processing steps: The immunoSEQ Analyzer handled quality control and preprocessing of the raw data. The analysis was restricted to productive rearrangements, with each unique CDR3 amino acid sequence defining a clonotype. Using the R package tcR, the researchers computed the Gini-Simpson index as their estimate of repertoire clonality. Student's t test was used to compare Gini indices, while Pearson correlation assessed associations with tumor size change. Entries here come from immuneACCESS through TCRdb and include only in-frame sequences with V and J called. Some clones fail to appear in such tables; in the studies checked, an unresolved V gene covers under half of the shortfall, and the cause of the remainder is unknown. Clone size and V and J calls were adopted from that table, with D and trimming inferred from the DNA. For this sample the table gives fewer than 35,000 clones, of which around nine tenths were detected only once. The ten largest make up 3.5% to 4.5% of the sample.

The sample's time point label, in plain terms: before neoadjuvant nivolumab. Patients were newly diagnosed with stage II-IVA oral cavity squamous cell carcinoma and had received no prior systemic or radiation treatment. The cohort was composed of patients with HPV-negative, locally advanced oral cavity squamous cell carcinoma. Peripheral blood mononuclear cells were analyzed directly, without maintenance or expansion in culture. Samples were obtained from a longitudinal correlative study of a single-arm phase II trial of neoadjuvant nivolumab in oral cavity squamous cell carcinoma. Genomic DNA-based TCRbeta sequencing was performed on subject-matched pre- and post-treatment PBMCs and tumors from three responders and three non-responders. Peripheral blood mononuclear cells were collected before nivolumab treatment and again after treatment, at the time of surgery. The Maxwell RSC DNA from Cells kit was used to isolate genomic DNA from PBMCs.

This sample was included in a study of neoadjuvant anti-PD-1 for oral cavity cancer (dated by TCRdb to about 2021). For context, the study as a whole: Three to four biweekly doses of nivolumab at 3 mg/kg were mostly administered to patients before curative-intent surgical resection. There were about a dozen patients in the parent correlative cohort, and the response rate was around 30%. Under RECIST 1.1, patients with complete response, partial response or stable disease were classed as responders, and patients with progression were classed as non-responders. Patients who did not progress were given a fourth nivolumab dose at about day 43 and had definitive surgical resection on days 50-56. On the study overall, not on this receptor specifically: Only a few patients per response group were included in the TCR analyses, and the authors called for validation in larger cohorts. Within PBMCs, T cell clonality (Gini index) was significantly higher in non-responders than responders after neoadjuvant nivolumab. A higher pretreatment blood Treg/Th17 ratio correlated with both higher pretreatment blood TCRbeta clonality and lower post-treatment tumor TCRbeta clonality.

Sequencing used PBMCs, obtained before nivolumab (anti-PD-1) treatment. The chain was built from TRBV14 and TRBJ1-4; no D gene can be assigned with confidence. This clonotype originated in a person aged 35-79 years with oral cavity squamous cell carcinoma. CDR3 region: CASSQERLGSTNEKLFF. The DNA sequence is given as TGTGCCAGCAGCCAAGAGAGGCTGGGGTCAACTAATGAAAAACTGTTTTTT. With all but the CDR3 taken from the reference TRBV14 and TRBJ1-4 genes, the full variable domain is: EAGVTQFPSHSVIEKGQTVTLRCDPISGHDNLYWYRRVMGKEIKFLLHFVKESKQDESGMPNNRFLAERTGGTYSTLKVQPAELEDSGVYFCASSQERLGSTNEKLFFGSGTQLSVL.